This paragraph reports one TCR beta chain. This clonotype has more than one count but fewer than ten. The antigen this receptor binds is unknown. Base-call qualities are not available, and no considerably larger clone is one nucleotide away. V lost 7 bases and J lost 1 base; the stretch between them is 14 bases long. From the germline V gene, CDR1 is SGDLS and CDR2 is YYNGEE. The CDR3 covers 15 residues, taking in both the cysteine and the phenylalanine. This entry keeps only the CDR3 DNA: 45 bases, framed from base 1. Library prep was done by PCR. Sequencing relied on an Illumina HiSeq 2500. To reduce PCR and sequencing biases, unique molecular identifiers were incorporated into the TCR beta cDNA libraries. Approximately 500,000 cDNA molecules were obtained for every 1 to 10 million input T cells, so each molecule roughly corresponded to one T cell. The patient libraries were prepared and sequenced with the same protocol used for the earlier healthy control dataset. Samples belonging to the same batch were prepared together, multiplexed and sequenced on a shared HiSeq lane. Concerning the study's data processing: Raw barcoded reads were processed with MIGEC, discarding single-read molecular identifier groups before consensus assembly and CDR3 extraction. Clonotype tables were post-analysed with VDJtools, normalizing diversity by down-sampling all datasets to the smallest sample size. In repertoire overlap clustering, CDR3 amino acid sequences, but not nucleotide sequences, were matched to correct batch-related cross-sample contamination. TCRdb took the public reads, trimmed them with fastp at Q25, ran MiXCR for clone calling and kept in-frame beta chains. Rows with a matching CDR3 protein are joined into one entry that keeps the most common DNA and genes. These V and J calls rely on TCRdb rather than the paper's analysis. This sample gives hundreds of thousands of distinct CDR3 sequences in total; roughly 27% of them show up just once. The ten top clones hold around 0.6% of the sample.

The data were obtained in a study of post-analysis software for immune sequencing data (dated by TCRdb to between 2014 and 2016). At the level of the whole study: Relapsing-remitting, secondary progressive and progressive-relapsing multiple sclerosis were recorded as disease courses, and subtype annotation was lacking for some patients. The patient repertoires were set against eleven to twelve previously published healthy control repertoires from donors whose ages ranged from roughly 6 to 26 years. A subset of samples was prepared in parallel using single-end sample barcoding, then pooled and co-amplified after Illumina adapter ligation.

General conclusions and limits of the study: Patients showed significantly higher frequencies than controls for several TRBV segments, among them TRBV5-6, TRBV5-1 and TRBV20-1. The multiple sclerosis patient group was slightly younger than the control group. Normalized Chao1 diversity was significantly lower in multiple sclerosis patients than controls, suggesting substantial peripheral T-cell clonal expansion. Strong co-clustering of samples prepared in the same batch was shown by direct clustering with F measure, prompting a batch-effect correction.

TCR beta repertoires were profiled from peripheral blood of roughly 13 young patients with multiple sclerosis to demonstrate the VDJtools post-analysis software. Multiple sclerosis patients were children and adolescents aged about 6 to 17 years. The sequenced sample consisted of blood. The receptor chain draws on TRBV9 and TRBJ1-4; a tentative D match to TRBD1 spans 5 bases. This receptor was taken from a girl between 5 and 17 years old with multiple sclerosis. The DNA sequence reads TGTGCCAGCTCAACGGGGACGGGAACTAATGAAAAACTGTTTTTT. Its protein is CASSTGTGTNEKLFF. Outside the CDR3, residues come from the reference TRBV9 and TRBJ1-4 proteins, so the full variable domain is: DSGVTQTPKHLITATGQRVTLRCSPRSGDLSVYWYQQSLDQGLQFLIQYYNGEERAKGNILERFSAQQFPDLHSELNLSSLELGDSALYFCASSTGTGTNEKLFFGSGTQLSVL.